The TCR beta chain described here comes from a study of T cell responses to AZD1222 COVID-19 vaccine. General observations from the study: Two doses of AZD1222 preceded a rise in Spike-specific TCR breadth and depth. Donors were mostly white British, more females; clonal diversity possibly underestimated. It was only a handful of AZD1222 recipients who were seropositive at baseline.

Sequencing used immunoSEQ multiplex PCR; TCRdb keeps in-frame clones, though not all of them. The repertoire consists of around 52,000 clones, with 70% to 90% occurring once and the leading ten covering approximately 15%. A note on this clone: Its antigen is not known.

The TCR originated in an adult in good health. The sequencing used peripheral blood, collected on day 0 of AZD1222 vaccination.

CDR3 nucleotides: TGCAGTGCTAGTTCCGGCTCGAAGCACTACAATGAGCAGTTCTTC. This encodes CSASSGSKHYNEQFF. This chain links TRBV20-1 with TRBJ2-1; D unresolved. This CDR3 spans 15 amino acids. The germline V gene has CDR1 DFQATT and CDR2 SNEGSKA (reference sequence). V was shortened by 3 bases and J by 3 bases, with 15 bases between the two germline ends.